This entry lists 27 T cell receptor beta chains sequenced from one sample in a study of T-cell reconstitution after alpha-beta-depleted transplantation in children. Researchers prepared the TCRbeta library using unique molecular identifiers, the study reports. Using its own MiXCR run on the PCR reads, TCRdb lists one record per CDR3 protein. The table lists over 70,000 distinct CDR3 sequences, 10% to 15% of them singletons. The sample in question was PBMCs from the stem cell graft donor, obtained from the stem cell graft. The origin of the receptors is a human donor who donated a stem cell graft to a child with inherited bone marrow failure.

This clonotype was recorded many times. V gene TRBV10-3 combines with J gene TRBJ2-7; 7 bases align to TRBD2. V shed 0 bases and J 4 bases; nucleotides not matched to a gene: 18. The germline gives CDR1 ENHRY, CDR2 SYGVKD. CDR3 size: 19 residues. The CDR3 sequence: CAISESRGDSTGRAYEQYF. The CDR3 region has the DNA TGTGCCATCAGTGAGTCGAGAGGGGATTCAACGGGGAGGGCGTACGAGCAGTACTTC.

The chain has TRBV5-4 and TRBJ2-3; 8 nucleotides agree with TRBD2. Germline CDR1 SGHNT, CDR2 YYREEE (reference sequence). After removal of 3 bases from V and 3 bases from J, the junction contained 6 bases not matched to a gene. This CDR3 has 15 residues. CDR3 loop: CASSWSGGRTDTQYF. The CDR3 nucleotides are TGTGCCAGCAGCTGGAGCGGGGGTAGGACAGATACGCAGTATTTT.

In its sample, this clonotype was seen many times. The CDR3 sequence: CASSVGGEGEKLFF. CDR3 DNA: TGTGCCAGCAGCGTAGGTGGAGAGGGGGAAAAACTGTTTTTT. The V call is TRBV9, the J call TRBJ1-4, with D perhaps matching TRBD1 (5 bases). Per germline, CDR1 SGDLS and CDR2 YYNGEE. The CDR3 consists of 14 residues. Trimming took off 0 bases at V and 8 bases at J, with 11 bases between the two ends.

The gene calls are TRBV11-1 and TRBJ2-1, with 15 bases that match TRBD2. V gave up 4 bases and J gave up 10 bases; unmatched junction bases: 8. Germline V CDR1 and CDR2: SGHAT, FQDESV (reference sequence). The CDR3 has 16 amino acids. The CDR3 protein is CASSSRTSGRAGEQFF. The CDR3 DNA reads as TGTGCCAGCAGCTCGAGGACTAGCGGGAGGGCCGGAGAGCAGTTCTTC.

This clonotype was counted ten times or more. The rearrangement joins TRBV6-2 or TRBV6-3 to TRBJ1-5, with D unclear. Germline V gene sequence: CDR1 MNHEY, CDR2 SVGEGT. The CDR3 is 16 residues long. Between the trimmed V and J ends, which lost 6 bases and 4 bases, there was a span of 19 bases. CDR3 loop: CASRNSLVAENQPQHF. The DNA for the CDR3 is TGTGCCAGCAGGAACTCCCTTGTAGCGGAAAATCAGCCCCAGCATTTT.

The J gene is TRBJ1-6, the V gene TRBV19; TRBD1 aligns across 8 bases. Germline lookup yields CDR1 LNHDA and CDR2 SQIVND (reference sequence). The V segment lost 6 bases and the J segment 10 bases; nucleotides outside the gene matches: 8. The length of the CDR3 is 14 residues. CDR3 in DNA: TGTGCCAGTAGCGGGACAGGCGGTTACTCACCCCTCCACTTT. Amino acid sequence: CASSGTGGYSPLHF.

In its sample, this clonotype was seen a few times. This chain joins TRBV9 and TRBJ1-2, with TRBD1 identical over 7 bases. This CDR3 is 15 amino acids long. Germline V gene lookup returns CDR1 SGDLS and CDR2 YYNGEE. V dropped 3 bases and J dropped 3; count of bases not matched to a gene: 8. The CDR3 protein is CASSGPRGVDYGYTF. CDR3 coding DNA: TGTGCCAGCAGCGGGCCCAGGGGGGTCGACTATGGCTACACCTTC.

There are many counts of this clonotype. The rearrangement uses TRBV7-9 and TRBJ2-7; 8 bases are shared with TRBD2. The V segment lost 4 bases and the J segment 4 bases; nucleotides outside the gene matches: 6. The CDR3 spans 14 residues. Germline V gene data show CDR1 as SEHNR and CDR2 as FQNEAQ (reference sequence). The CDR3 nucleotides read TGTGCCAGCAGCTCCGGGGGGGGACGTTACGAGCAGTACTTC. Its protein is CASSSGGGRYEQYF.

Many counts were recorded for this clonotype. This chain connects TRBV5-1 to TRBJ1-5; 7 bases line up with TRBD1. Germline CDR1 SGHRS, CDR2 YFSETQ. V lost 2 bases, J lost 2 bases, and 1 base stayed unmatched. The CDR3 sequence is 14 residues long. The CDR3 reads CASSFTGGNQPQHF. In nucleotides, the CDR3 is TGCGCCAGCAGCTTTACAGGGGGCAATCAGCCCCAGCATTTT.

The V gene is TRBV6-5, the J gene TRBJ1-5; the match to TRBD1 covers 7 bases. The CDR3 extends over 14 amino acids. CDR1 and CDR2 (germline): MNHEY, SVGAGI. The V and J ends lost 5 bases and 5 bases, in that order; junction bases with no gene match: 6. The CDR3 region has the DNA TGTGCCAGCAGTAAACAGGGGAGGGATCAGCCCCAGCATTTT. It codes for CASSKQGRDQPQHF.

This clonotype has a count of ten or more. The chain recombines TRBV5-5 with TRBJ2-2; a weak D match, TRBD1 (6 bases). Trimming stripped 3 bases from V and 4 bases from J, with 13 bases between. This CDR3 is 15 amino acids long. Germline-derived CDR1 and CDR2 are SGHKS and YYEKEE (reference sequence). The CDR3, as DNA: TGTGCCAGCAGCTCACAGGGCTCGCTCACCGGGGAGCTGTTTTTT. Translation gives CASSSQGSLTGELFF. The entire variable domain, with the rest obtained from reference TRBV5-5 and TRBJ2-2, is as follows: DAGVTQSPTHLIKTRGQQVTLRCSPISGHKSVSWYQQVLGQGPQFIFQYYEKEERGRGNFPDRFSARQFPNYSSELNVNALLLGDSALYLCASSSQGSLTGELFFGEGSRLTVL.

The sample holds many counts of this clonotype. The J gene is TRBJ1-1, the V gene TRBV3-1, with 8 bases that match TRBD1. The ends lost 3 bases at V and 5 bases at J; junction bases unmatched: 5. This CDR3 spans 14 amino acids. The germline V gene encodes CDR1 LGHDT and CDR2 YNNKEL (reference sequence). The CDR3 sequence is CASSHRGRATEAFF. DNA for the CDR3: TGTGCCAGCAGCCACAGGGGGCGGGCGACTGAAGCTTTCTTT.

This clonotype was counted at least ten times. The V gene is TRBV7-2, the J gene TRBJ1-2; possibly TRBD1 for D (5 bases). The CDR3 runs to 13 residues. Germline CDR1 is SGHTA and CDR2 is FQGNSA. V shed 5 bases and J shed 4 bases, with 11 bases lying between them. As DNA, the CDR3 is TGTGCCAGCAGCCCAGGGCACGGCTATGGCTACACCTTC. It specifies CASSPGHGYGYTF.

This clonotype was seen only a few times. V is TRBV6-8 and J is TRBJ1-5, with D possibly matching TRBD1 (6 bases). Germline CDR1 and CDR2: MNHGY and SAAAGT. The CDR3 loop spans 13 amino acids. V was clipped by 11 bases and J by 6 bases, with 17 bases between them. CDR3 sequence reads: CAVKRGAVQPQHF. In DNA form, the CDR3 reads TGTGCCGTAAAGAGGGGGGCGGTTCAGCCCCAGCATTTT.

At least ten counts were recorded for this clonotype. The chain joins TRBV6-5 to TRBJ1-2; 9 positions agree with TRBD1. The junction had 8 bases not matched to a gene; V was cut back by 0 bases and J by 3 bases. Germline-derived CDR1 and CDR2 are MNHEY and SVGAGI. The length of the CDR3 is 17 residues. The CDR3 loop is CASSYSLGTGLDYGYTF. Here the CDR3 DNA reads TGTGCCAGCAGTTACTCTCTAGGGACAGGGTTGGACTATGGCTACACCTTC.

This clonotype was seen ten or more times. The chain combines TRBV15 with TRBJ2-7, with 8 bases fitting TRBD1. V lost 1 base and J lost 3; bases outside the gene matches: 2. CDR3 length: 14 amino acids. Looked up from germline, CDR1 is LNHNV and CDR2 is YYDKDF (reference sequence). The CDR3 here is CATSRGTGFYEQYF. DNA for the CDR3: TGTGCCACCAGCAGAGGGACAGGGTTCTACGAGCAGTACTTC.

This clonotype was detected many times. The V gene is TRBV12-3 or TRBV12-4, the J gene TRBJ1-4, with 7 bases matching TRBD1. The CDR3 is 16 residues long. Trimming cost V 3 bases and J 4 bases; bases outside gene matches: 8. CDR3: CASSLLPGQYNEKLFF. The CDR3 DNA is TGTGCCAGCAGTTTGCTCCCGGGACAGTATAATGAAAAACTGTTTTTT.

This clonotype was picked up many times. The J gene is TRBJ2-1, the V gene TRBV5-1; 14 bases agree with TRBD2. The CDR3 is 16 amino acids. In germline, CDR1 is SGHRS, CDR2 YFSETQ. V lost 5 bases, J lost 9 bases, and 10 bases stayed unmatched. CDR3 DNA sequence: TGCGCCAGCAGTACGGGACTAGCGGGGGCCAAGGTTGAGCAGTTCTTC. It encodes CASSTGLAGAKVEQFF. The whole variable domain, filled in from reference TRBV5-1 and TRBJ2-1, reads KAGVTQTPRYLIKTRGQQVTLSCSPISGHRSVSWYQQTPGQGLQFLFEYFSETQRNKGNFPGRFSGRQFSNSRSEMNVSTLELGDSALYLCASSTGLAGAKVEQFFGPGTRLTVL.

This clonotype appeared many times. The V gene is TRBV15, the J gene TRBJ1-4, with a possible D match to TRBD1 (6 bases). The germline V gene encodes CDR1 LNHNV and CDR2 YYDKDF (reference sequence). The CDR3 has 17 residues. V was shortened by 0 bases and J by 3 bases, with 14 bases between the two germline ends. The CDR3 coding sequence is TGTGCCACCAGCAGAGATCCACTGGGGGCTGCTAATGAAAAACTGTTTTTT. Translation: CATSRDPLGAANEKLFF.

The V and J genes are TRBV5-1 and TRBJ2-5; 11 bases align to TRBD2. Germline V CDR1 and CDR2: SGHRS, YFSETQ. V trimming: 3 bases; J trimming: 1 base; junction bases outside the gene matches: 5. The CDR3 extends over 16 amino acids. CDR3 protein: CASSSGLAGSQETQYF. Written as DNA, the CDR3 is TGCGCCAGCAGCTCCGGACTAGCGGGCAGCCAAGAGACCCAGTACTTC.

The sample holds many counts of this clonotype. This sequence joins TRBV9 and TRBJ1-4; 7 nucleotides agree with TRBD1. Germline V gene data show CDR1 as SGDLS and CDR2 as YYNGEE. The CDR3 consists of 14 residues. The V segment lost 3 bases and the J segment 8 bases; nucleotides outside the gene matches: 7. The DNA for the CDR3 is TGTGCCAGCAGCGGAGACAGGGTCGGAGAAAAACTGTTTTTT. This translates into CASSGDRVGEKLFF. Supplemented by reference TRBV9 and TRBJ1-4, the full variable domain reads DSGVTQTPKHLITATGQRVTLRCSPRSGDLSVYWYQQSLDQGLQFLIQYYNGEERAKGNILERFSAQQFPDLHSELNLSSLELGDSALYFCASSGDRVGEKLFFGSGTQLSVL.

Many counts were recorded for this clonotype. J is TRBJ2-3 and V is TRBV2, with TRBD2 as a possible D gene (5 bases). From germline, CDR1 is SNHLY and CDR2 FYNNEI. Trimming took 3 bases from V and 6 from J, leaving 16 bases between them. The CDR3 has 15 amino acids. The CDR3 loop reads CASSDGSPPQDTQYF. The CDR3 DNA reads TGTGCCAGCAGTGATGGGAGCCCCCCACAGGATACGCAGTATTTT.

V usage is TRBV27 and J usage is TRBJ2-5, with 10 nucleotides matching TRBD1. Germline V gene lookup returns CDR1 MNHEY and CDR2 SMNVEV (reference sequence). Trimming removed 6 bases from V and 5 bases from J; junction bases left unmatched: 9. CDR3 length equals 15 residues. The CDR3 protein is CASSASGQGQETQYF. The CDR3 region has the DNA TGTGCCAGCAGCGCATCGGGACAGGGGCAGGAGACCCAGTACTTC.

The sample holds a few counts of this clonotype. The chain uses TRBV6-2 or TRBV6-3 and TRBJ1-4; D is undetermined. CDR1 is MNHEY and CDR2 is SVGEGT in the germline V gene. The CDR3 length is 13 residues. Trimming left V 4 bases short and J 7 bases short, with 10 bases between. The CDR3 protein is CASSSARGEKLFF. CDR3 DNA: TGTGCCAGCAGTTCGGCCAGAGGTGAAAAACTGTTTTTT.

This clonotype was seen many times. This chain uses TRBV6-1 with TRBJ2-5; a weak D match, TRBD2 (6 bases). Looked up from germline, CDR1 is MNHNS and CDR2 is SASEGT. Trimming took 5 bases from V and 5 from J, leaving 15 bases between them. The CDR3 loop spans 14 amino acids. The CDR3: CASSLAGLTETQYF. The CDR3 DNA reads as TGTGCCAGCAGTCTTGCGGGATTGACGGAGACCCAGTACTTC.

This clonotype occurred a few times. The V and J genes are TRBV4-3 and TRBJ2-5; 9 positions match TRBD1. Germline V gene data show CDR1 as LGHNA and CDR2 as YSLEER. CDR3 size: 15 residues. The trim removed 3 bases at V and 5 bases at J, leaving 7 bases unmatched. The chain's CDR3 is CASSHRDRVYETQYF. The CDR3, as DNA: TGCGCCAGCAGCCACCGGGACAGGGTATACGAGACCCAGTACTTC.

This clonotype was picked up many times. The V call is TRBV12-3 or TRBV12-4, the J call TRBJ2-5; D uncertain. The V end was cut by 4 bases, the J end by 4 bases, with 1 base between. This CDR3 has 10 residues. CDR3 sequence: CASSSETQYF. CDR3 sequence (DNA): TGTGCCAGCAGTTCAGAGACCCAGTACTTC.